This T cell receptor beta chain was found in a study of cytomegalovirus exposure and HLA in healthy donors. A note on this clone: The antigen is unknown.

Study-wide results and limits: The study recorded fewer than 200 TCR beta chains that were cytomegalovirus-associated. Later analysis associated a missense DCLRE1C variant with TCR beta V- and J-gene trimming.

Trimming removed 6 bases from V and 4 bases from J, with 13 bases in between. The CDR3 has 14 amino acids. From germline, CDR1 is MDHEN and CDR2 SYDVKM. The primer mix had 60 Vbeta and 13 Jbeta primers. Some clones are missing from TCRdb's copy, which holds only in-frame ones; the method was immunoSEQ multiplex PCR. The sample lists 90,000 to 130,000 clones, roughly 80% occurring once. The chain has TRBV28 and TRBJ1-5; D perhaps matches TRBD1 (6 bases). Sequencing was done on a sample of PBMCs. This clonotype was sampled from a man aged 25-45 years in good health and CMV-seropositive. The CDR3 DNA is TGTGCCAGCAGCTACAGGGCGGGTAATCAGCCCCAGCATTTT. This encodes CASSYRAGNQPQHF.